This TCR beta chain was captured by sequencing in a study of blood T cell repertoires in COVID-19. The overall study: Specimens from acute and convalescent COVID-19 originated in the United States, Italy and Spain. In each case, the material was cDNA or gDNA derived from T cells, B-cell-depleted T cells, or PBMCs.

Germline V gives CDR1 SGHNT, CDR2 YENEEA. V gave up 5 bases and J gave up 6 bases, with 16 bases separating them. The CDR3 is made up of 14 amino acids. How the authors handled the data: Reference gene primer amplification yielded estimated nucleated cell counts. Using immunoSEQ multiplex PCR, the repertoire was profiled, and TCRdb retains in-frame clones only, with some absent. V, J and clone size derive from that table, while D and trimming were established from the DNA sequence. The data show about 140,000 clones, with 70% to 85% seen just once and more than 8.5% held by the top ten. This clonotype was sampled from a man aged 60-69 years with active or convalescent COVID-19. The sample consisted of peripheral blood. V is TRBV11-3 and J is TRBJ1-2; D is perhaps TRBD1 (5 bases). The CDR3 coding sequence is TGTGCCAGCAGCCTGACGGGGGGTGTAGATGGCTACACCTTC. Translated, it gives CASSLTGGVDGYTF.